This T cell receptor beta chain is drawn from a study of cytomegalovirus exposure and HLA in healthy donors. Overall study: Caucasian-associated ancestry cluster membership applied to over 80% of about 370 genotyped donors.

Germline CDR1 reads SGHTA; CDR2 reads FQGNSA. V was pared by 5 bases and J by 3 bases, with 6 bases of the junction left unmatched. CDR3 size: 14 residues. Primers included in the PCR were 60 Vbeta and 13 Jbeta primers. The repertoire was sequenced with immunoSEQ multiplex PCR; TCRdb's copy has only in-frame clones and lacks some. The sample holds about 120,000 clones, about three quarters seen once. The source of this sequence is a woman younger than 45 in good health and CMV-seropositive. Sequencing input: PBMCs. V and J are TRBV7-2 and TRBJ2-7; 8 bases align to TRBD2. The DNA of the CDR3 is TGTGCCAGCAGCCCCAGCGGGGGAGACTACGAGCAGTACTTC. Translating it yields CASSPSGGDYEQYF.